The clone carrying this TCR beta chain was seen a single time. The CDR3 extends over 18 amino acids. CDR1 and CDR2 (germline): SQVTM, ANQGSEA. After removal of 4 bases from V and 0 bases from J, the junction contained 9 bases not matched to a gene. The protocol was immunoSEQ multiplex PCR, while the TCRdb copy is restricted to in-frame clones and leaves out a portion. The sample holds a few hundred thousand clones, 85% to 90% seen once. The sample originates from a study of blood T cell repertoires in COVID-19. Study-wide context: There were acute and convalescent COVID-19 samples, and they came from the United States, Italy and Spain. T cells, B-cell-depleted T cells, or PBMCs supplied cDNA or gDNA.

The sample consisted of peripheral blood. The TCR sequence derives from a woman in her 30s with COVID-19, enrolled during active disease. The chain carries TRBV29-1 and TRBJ2-3, with 14 positions matching TRBD2. As DNA, the CDR3 is TGCAGCGTTGCCCCCTGGACTAGCGGGGGGCGCAGCACAGATACGCAGTATTTT. It is translated as CSVAPWTSGGRSTDTQYF.